This T cell receptor (beta chain) was recovered during a study of blood T cell repertoires in COVID-19. Across the study: Sites across the United States, Italy and Spain contributed samples from acute and convalescent COVID-19. PBMCs, B-cell-depleted T cells, or T cells were the source of the cDNA or gDNA that made up the material.

TCRdb's copy holds only in-frame clones and misses some; the assay was immunoSEQ multiplex PCR. The sample carries over 300,000 clones, 70% to 90% recorded once. The sequence was obtained from a man aged 18 to 29 who had recovered from COVID-19. The source material was peripheral blood.

The CDR3 DNA follows: TGTGCCAGCAGCTTAAGCGGGGTTAGCCACGAGCAGTACTTC. Its translation: CASSLSGVSHEQYF. The chain has TRBV6-5 and TRBJ2-7; 7 positions match TRBD2. Germline V gene sequence: CDR1 MNHEY, CDR2 SVGAGI. V lost 6 bases and J lost 5; bases outside the gene matches: 10. CDR3 length equals 14 residues.